Following are 10 T cell receptor beta chains from one sample sequenced in a study of shared clonotypes between healthy human individuals. Produced via immunoSEQ multiplex PCR; TCRdb's table is partial and in-frame only. This repertoire shows around 2.1 million clones, approximately 96% found once; its top ten account for around 0.13%. Sequenced: naive CD4+ T cells sorted from blood. Specified subset: CD45RA+ positively selected. These receptors were collected from a man between 18 and 35 years old in good health.

V is TRBV25-1 and J is TRBJ1-5; D is ambiguous. Trimming shortened V by 2 bases and J by 5 bases, and 10 bases separated the two germline ends. This CDR3 comprises 14 residues. Germline CDR1 reads MGHDK; CDR2 reads SYGVNS. The CDR3 reads CASSEGRPDQPQHF. CDR3 nucleotides: TGTGCCAGCAGTGAAGGACGGCCGGATCAGCCCCAGCATTTT.

The chain employs TRBV27 and TRBJ1-3, with unresolved D. CDR1 and CDR2 (germline): MNHEY, SMNVEV (reference sequence). This CDR3 has 13 residues. V lost 7 bases to trimming and J lost 0 bases, with 7 bases between them. The CDR3 spells CASIGNSGNTIYF. The CDR3 region has the DNA TGTGCCAGCATTGGTAACTCTGGAAACACCATATATTTT.

V and J are TRBV4-3 and TRBJ1-3; D gene uncertain. The V gene's germline CDR1 is LGHNA and CDR2 YSLEER. The CDR3 length is 15 residues. V was clipped by 0 bases and J by 1 base, with 7 bases between them. Here the CDR3 DNA reads TGCGCCAGCAGCCAAGAGAACGGGTCTGGAAACACCATATATTTT. Its translation: CASSQENGSGNTIYF.

This chain joins TRBV27 and TRBJ2-1, with 7 positions matching TRBD1. There are 14 residues in the CDR3. The germline V gene encodes CDR1 MNHEY and CDR2 SMNVEV (reference sequence). With V trimmed by 7 bases and J by 6 bases, 9 bases remained unmatched. The DNA of the CDR3 is TGTGCCAGCATAGGACAGGTGAATGGCAATGAGCAGTTCTTC. Encoded protein: CASIGQVNGNEQFF.

The chain links TRBV28 to TRBJ1-1, with 9 bases identical to TRBD1. After removal of 2 bases from V and 2 bases from J, the junction contained 3 bases not matched to a gene. There are 15 residues in the CDR3. Germline CDR1 reads MDHEN; CDR2 reads SYDVKM. CDR3 sequence reads: CASSLADRGNTEAFF. CDR3 nucleotide sequence: TGTGCCAGCAGTTTAGCGGACAGGGGAAACACTGAAGCTTTCTTT.

Worth noting for this clone: This CDR3 is also generated by other DNA sequences in the sample. The chain joins TRBV18 to TRBJ2-2; tentatively, D is TRBD1 (6 bases). The CDR3 extends over 15 amino acids. V shed 3 bases and J shed 1 base, with 9 bases lying between them. In germline, CDR1 is KGHSH, CDR2 LQKENI. The CDR3 reads CASSPRGQNTGELFF. In DNA, the CDR3 is TGTGCCAGCTCACCGAGGGGACAGAACACCGGGGAGCTGTTTTTT. The full variable domain, completed using reference TRBV18 and TRBJ2-2, is NAGVMQNPRHLVRRRGQEARLRCSPMKGHSHVYWYRQLPEEGLKFMVYLQKENIIDESGMPKERFSAEFPKEGPSILRIQQVVRGDSAAYFCASSPRGQNTGELFFGEGSRLTVL.

The rearrangement uses TRBV5-1 and TRBJ2-7; TRBD1 agrees at 8 bases. CDR1 SGHRS and CDR2 YFSETQ come from the germline V gene. V trimming: 3 bases; J trimming: 7 bases; junction bases outside the gene matches: 12. This CDR3 has 15 residues. In DNA, the CDR3 is TGCGCCAGCAGCTCCATTCCCAGGGGGCTTGGTGAGCAGTACTTC. Residues: CASSSIPRGLGEQYF.

About this clone: At the DNA level, this CDR3 is encoded by other sequences in the same sample as well. The chain employs TRBV5-6 and TRBJ1-1; 12 bases line up with TRBD1. The V segment lost 3 bases and the J segment 5 bases; nucleotides outside the gene matches: 2. There are 14 residues in the CDR3. The germline CDR1 and CDR2 sequences are SGHDT and YYEEEE. The CDR3 nucleotides are TGTGCCAGCAGCTCGGGACAGGGGGCGACTGAAGCTTTCTTT. It encodes CASSSGQGATEAFF.

This clone was recorded a few times. The chain is built from TRBV28 and TRBJ2-7; no firm D call. CDR1 and CDR2 from the germline V gene are MDHEN and SYDVKM. The CDR3 runs 11 residues. With 2 bases removed from V and 7 bases from J, the gap between germline ends came to 6 bases. This CDR3 is CASSLQREQYF. The CDR3 nucleotides read TGTGCCAGCAGTTTACAGAGGGAGCAGTACTTC.

The chain carries TRBV6-4 and TRBJ2-3, with TRBD2 matching 7 bases. Germline CDR1 and CDR2: MRHNA and SNTAGT. This CDR3 region has 14 residues. V was clipped by 5 bases and J by 0 bases; unmatched bases: 2. The CDR3 loop reads CASSSGVSTDTQYF. The CDR3 bases are TGTGCCAGCAGTAGCGGGGTGAGCACAGATACGCAGTATTTT.